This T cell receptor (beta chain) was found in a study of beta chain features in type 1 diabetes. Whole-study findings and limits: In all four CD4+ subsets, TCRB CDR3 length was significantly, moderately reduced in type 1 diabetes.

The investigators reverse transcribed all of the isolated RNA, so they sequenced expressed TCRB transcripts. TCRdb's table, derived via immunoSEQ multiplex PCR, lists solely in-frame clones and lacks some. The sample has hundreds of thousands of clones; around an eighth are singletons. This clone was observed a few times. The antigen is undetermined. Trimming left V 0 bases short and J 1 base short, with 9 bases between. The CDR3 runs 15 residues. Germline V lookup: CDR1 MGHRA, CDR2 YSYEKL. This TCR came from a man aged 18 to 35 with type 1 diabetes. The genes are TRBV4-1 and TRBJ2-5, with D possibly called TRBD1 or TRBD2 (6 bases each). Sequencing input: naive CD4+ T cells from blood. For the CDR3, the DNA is TGCGCCAGCAGCCAAGATCCGGGGGCCCAAGAGACCCAGTACTTC. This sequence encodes CASSQDPGAQETQYF.